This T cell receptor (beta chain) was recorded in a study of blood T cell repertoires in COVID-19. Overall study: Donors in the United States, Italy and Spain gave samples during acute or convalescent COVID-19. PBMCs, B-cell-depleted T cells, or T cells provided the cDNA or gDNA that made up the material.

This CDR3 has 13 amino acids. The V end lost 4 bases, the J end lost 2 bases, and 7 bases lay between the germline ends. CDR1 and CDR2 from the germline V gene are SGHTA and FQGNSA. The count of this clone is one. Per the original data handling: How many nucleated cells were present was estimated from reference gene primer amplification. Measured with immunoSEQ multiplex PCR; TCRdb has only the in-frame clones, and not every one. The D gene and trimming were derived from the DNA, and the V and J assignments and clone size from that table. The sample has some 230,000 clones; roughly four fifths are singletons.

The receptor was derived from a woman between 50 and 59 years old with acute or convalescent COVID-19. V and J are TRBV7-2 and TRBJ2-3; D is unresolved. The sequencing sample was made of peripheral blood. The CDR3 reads CASSSFPTDTQYF. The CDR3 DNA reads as TGTGCCAGCAGCTCCTTTCCCACAGATACGCAGTATTTT.